The 21 T cell receptor gamma chains given below trace back to one sample, sequenced in a study of Vδ1+ human thymocytes. The template was reverse-transcribed extracted RNA. Pooled V-gene forward primers with one constant-region reverse primer generated the CDR3 amplicons by multiplex PCR. TCRdb redid the clone calls on the multiplex PCR reads with CATT. Of about 27,000 gamma-chain clones listed, around 20% are singletons. These receptors' targets are unknown. Overall study findings and caveats: In the thymus, TRG and TRD repertoires looked highly polyclonal with Gaussian CDR3 lengths.

Sample: Vdelta1+ gamma-delta thymocytes from the thymus. Stated subset: FACS-sorted CD3+ TCRalphabeta- TCRVdelta1+ TCRVdelta2- thymocytes. Every receptor here comes from a boy in the first two years of life who had congenital heart surgery.

Turning to this clone: The junction and the germline gene differ at one end; a read error may be behind it. The chain is built from TRGV9 and TRGJ1 or TRGJ2. The CDR3 length is 14 residues. The germline V gene has CDR1 GITISATS and CDR2 ISYDGTV (reference sequence). CDR3 loop: CASWEVRAYYKKLF. DNA of the CDR3: TGTGCCTCGTGGGAGGTGCGAGCTTATTATAAGAAACTCTTT.

V and J are TRGV4 and TRGJ1 or TRGJ2. There are 11 residues in the CDR3. Trimming cost V 6 bases and J 4 bases; bases outside gene matches: 3. CDR1 and CDR2 (germline): EGSTGY, YDSYTSSV. The DNA of the CDR3 is TGTGCCACCTGGTTATATTATAAGAAACTCTTT. It translates to CATWLYYKKLF.

As for this clone: This same CDR3 is encoded by further DNA sequences in the sample. The genes are TRGV9 and TRGJ1 or TRGJ2. Germline CDR1 GITISATS, CDR2 ISYDGTV (reference sequence). This CDR3 contains 11 residues. V trimming: 4 bases; J trimming: 7 bases; junction bases outside the gene matches: 4. The CDR3 DNA sequence: TGTGCCTTGTGGGATGACTATAAGAAACTCTTT. Residues: CALWDDYKKLF.

This clone was seen more than once but under ten times. The J gene is TRGJ1 or TRGJ2, the V gene TRGV9. The CDR3 covers 10 residues. The germline gives CDR1 GITISATS, CDR2 ISYDGTV (reference sequence). Germline trimming cut 5 bases from V and 6 bases from J; bases unmatched to any gene: 1. For the CDR3, the DNA is TGTGCCTTGTGGGCTTATAAGAAACTCTTT. Protein: CALWAYKKLF.

A note on this clone: A much more abundant neighbour one base away suggests this may be a read error. The identical CDR3 is also encoded by other nucleotide sequences in the sample. The chain carries TRGV9 and TRGJ1 or TRGJ2. Germline V gene lookup returns CDR1 GITISATS and CDR2 ISYDGTV (reference sequence). The CDR3 consists of 10 residues. DNA for the CDR3: TGCGCCTTGTGGGAGAATAAGAAACTCTTT. Translating it yields CALWENKKLF.

This chain links TRGV5 with TRGJ1 or TRGJ2. Germline CDR1 and CDR2: VINAFY and YDVSNSKD. V shed 6 bases, J shed 6 bases, and the junction held 14 bases outside the gene matches. This CDR3 spans 14 amino acids. The CDR3 here is CATWTGSFRYKKLF. CDR3 nucleotides: TGTGCCACCTGGACTGGGTCATTTCGTTATAAGAAACTCTTT.

This chain joins TRGV4 and TRGJ1 or TRGJ2. The J segment lost 5 bases and the V segment lost 5 bases, leaving 15 bases of the junction unmatched. Germline values: CDR1 EGSTGY, CDR2 YDSYTSSV. The CDR3 extends over 15 amino acids. The CDR3 sequence is CATWVLDGFNYKKLF. CDR3 nucleotides: TGTGCCACCTGGGTCCTCGATGGTTTCAATTATAAGAAACTCTTT.

This clone was observed a handful of times. The J gene is TRGJ1 or TRGJ2, the V gene TRGV4. The CDR3 extends over 13 amino acids. After removal of 3 bases from V and 5 bases from J, the junction contained 7 bases not matched to a gene. Looked up from germline, CDR1 is EGSTGY and CDR2 is YDSYTSSV. CDR3 amino acids: CATWDKSDYKKLF. The CDR3 DNA reads as TGTGCCACCTGGGATAAGTCTGATTATAAGAAACTCTTT.

The chain joins TRGV5 to TRGJ1 or TRGJ2. Unmatched junction bases numbered 7, after V lost 0 bases and J lost 2 bases. CDR1 is VINAFY and CDR2 is YDVSNSKD in the germline V gene. The CDR3 consists of 15 residues. CDR3 loop: CATWDRPFHYYKKLF. CDR3 DNA sequence: TGTGCCACCTGGGACAGGCCTTTCCATTATTATAAGAAACTCTTT.

This clone came up a few times. The J gene is TRGJ1 or TRGJ2, the V gene TRGV2. V dropped 0 bases and J dropped 9; count of bases not matched to a gene: 5. The CDR3 has 12 amino acids. The germline V gene has CDR1 EGSNGY and CDR2 YDSYNSKV. The CDR3 here is CATWDGPAKKLF. The CDR3, as DNA: TGTGCCACCTGGGACGGGCCGGCTAAGAAACTCTTT.

This clone was observed a few times. The chain couples TRGV9 to TRGJ1 or TRGJ2. This CDR3 region has 12 residues. The V gene's germline CDR1 is GITISATS and CDR2 ISYDGTV (reference sequence). With 1 base clipped from V and 7 bases from J, the junction kept 4 bases outside the gene matches. The CDR3 bases are TGTGCCTTGTGGGAGGTTAAATATAAGAAACTCTTT. Protein: CALWEVKYKKLF.

This clone was observed a few times. The chain is built from TRGV9 and TRGJP1. Germline trimming cut 2 bases from V and 11 bases from J; bases unmatched to any gene: 2. This CDR3 has 11 residues. Germline V CDR1 and CDR2: GITISATS, ISYDGTV (reference sequence). CDR3 amino acids: CALWEGWFKIF. The CDR3 DNA sequence: TGTGCCTTGTGGGAGGGCTGGTTCAAGATATTT.

The V and J genes are TRGV9 and TRGJP2. J was trimmed by 2 bases and V by 2 bases; bases with no gene match: 5. Germline CDR1 reads GITISATS; CDR2 reads ISYDGTV (reference sequence). This CDR3 has 15 amino acids. Here the CDR3 DNA reads TGTGCCTTGTGGGAGGCGGAAAGTAGTGATTGGATCAAGACGTTT. Protein product: CALWEAESSDWIKTF.

This clone qualifies as medium-sized. Distinct nucleotide sequences in the sample also encode this CDR3. This chain connects TRGV9 to TRGJP1. CDR1 GITISATS and CDR2 ISYDGTV come from the germline V gene (reference sequence). The V gene end was trimmed by 3 bases and the J gene end by 0 bases; junction bases not matched to a gene: 4. CDR3 size: 15 residues. The CDR3, as DNA: TGTGCCTTGTGGGAGATCCATACCACTGGTTGGTTCAAGATATTT. Translated, it gives CALWEIHTTGWFKIF.

In this sample, this clone turned up a few times. The V and J genes are TRGV3 and TRGJ1 or TRGJ2. Germline CDR1 VTNTFY, CDR2 YDVSTARD (reference sequence). Germline trimming cut 4 bases from V and 3 bases from J; bases unmatched to any gene: 9. The CDR3 runs 14 residues. In nucleotides, the CDR3 is TGTGCCACCTGGGAAACCACGTGTTATTATAAGAAACTCTTT. This encodes CATWETTCYYKKLF.

Only a few counts were recorded for this clone. This sequence joins TRGV2 and TRGJ1 or TRGJ2. J gave up 9 bases and V 1 base, and 12 bases lay outside the gene matches. The CDR3 length is 14 residues. Germline V gene sequence: CDR1 EGSNGY, CDR2 YDSYNSKV. The CDR3 loop reads CATWDGQGGCKKLF. The CDR3, as DNA: TGTGCCACCTGGGACGGCCAGGGGGGTTGTAAGAAACTCTTT.

On this clone itself: Being one base from a much bigger clone, this may be a read error. Other nucleotide sequences in the sample specify the same CDR3. The chain carries TRGV9 and TRGJP. Trimming removed 2 bases from V and 7 bases from J; junction bases left unmatched: 2. CDR1 GITISATS and CDR2 ISYDGTV come from the germline V gene (reference sequence). This CDR3 region has 15 residues. CDR3 residues: CALWEGELGKKIKVF. DNA for the CDR3: TGTGCCTTGTGGGAGGGGGAGTTGGGCAAAAAAATCAAGGTATTT.

To note about this clone: At one of its ends the junction is not consistent with the germline gene, which may arise from a read error. The rearrangement links TRGV8 to TRGJP1. From germline, CDR1 is VENAVY and CDR2 YDSYNSRV. The CDR3 totals 15 residues. The CDR3: CATRDRPTTGWFKIF. The CDR3 DNA follows: TGTGCCACCCGGGATAGGCCGACCACTGGTTGGTTCAAGATATTT.

J is TRGJ1 or TRGJ2 and V is TRGV2. This CDR3 contains 11 residues. The germline V gene encodes CDR1 EGSNGY and CDR2 YDSYNSKV. After removal of 6 bases from V and 5 bases from J, the junction contained 4 bases not matched to a gene. Here the CDR3 reads CATWRHYKKLF. The CDR3 DNA reads TGTGCCACCTGGAGGCATTATAAGAAACTCTTT.

V and J are TRGV3 and TRGJ1 or TRGJ2. J lost 3 bases, V lost 6 bases, and 5 bases had no gene match. This CDR3 contains 12 residues. CDR1 VTNTFY and CDR2 YDVSTARD come from the germline V gene (reference sequence). CDR3 amino acids: CATWPSYYKKLF. The CDR3, as DNA: TGTGCCACCTGGCCCTCTTATTATAAGAAACTCTTT.

A remark on this clone: This may be a read error: a much more frequent sequence differs by one nucleotide. V gene TRGV3 combines with J gene TRGJ1 or TRGJ2. Per germline, CDR1 VTNTFY and CDR2 YDVSTARD (reference sequence). J lost 10 bases, V lost 1 base, and 1 base had no gene match. The CDR3 has 10 residues. CDR3 in DNA: TGTGCCACCTGGGACAGCAAGAAACTCTTT. Translating it yields CATWDSKKLF.